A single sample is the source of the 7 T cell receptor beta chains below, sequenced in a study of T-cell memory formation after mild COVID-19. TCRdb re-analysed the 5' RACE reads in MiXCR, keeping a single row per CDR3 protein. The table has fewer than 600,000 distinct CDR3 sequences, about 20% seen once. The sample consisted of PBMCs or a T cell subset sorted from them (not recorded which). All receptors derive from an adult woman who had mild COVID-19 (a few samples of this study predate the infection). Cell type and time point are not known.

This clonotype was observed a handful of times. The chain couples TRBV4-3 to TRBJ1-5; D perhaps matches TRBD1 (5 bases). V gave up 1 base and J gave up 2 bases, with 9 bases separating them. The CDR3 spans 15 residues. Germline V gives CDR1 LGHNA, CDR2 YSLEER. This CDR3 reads CASSQARDGNQPQHF. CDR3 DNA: TGCGCCAGCAGCCAAGCCAGGGATGGCAATCAGCCCCAGCATTTT.

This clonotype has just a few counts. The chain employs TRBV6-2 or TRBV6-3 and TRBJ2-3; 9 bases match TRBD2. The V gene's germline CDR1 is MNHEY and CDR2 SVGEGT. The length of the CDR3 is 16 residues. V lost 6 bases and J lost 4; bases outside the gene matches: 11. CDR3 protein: CASRVVAGVSPDTQYF. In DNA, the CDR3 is TGTGCCAGCAGGGTGGTAGCGGGAGTAAGTCCAGATACGCAGTATTTT.

The CDR3 sequence is CASTFRRGTEAFF. The CDR3 nucleotides read TGTGCCAGCACCTTTCGAAGGGGCACTGAAGCTTTCTTT. The genes are TRBV7-2 and TRBJ1-1, with D tentatively TRBD1 (5 bases). V shed 7 bases and J shed 4 bases, with 13 bases lying between them. This CDR3 has 13 residues. The V gene's germline CDR1 is SGHTA and CDR2 FQGNSA.

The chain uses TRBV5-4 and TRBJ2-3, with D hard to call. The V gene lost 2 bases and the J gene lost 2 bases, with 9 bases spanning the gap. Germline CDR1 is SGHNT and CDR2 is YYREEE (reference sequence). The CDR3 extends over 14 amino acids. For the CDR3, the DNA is TGTGCCAGCAGCTTTAGGAAGAACACAGATACGCAGTATTTT. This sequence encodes CASSFRKNTDTQYF.

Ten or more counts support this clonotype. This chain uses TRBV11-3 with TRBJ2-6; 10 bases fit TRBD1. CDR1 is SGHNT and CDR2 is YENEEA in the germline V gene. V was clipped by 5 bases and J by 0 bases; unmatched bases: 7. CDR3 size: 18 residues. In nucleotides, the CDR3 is TGTGCCAGCAGCCACGGGACAGGGGTTTCCTCTGGGGCCAACGTCCTGACTTTC. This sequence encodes CASSHGTGVSSGANVLTF.

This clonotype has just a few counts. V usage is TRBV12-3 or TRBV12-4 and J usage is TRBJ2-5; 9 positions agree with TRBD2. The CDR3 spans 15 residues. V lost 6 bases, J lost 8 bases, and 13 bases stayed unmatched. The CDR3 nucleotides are TGTGCCAGCAGCATGACTAGCGGTCGAATGGAAACCCAGTACTTC. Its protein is CASSMTSGRMETQYF.

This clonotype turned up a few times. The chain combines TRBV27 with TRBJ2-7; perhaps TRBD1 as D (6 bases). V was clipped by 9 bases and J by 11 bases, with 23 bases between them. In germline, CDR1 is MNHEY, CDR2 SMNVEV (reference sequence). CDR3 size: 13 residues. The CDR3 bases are TGTGCCAGGTCGTGCGGGCAGGACAGAAGAAAGTACTTC. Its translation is CARSCGQDRRKYF.